This TCR beta chain came from a study of shared T cell receptors in the human thymus. The trim removed 8 bases at V and 8 bases at J, leaving 6 bases unmatched. This CDR3 comprises 12 residues. CDR1 is LNHDA and CDR2 is SQIVND in the germline V gene (reference sequence). Sequencing used immunoSEQ multiplex PCR; TCRdb keeps in-frame clones, though not all of them. The table records 450,000 to 650,000 clones, approximately 78% of them present only once. This clone was counted a few times. This same sample was also taken into another study, of human thymus T cells. That study adds: It was from resections taken during corrective heart surgery that the thymus tissue came. Both thymic and peripheral blood repertoires showed apparently biased V and J usage.

V gene TRBV19 combines with J gene TRBJ2-1, with 7 bases identical to TRBD1. Sequenced sample: thymocytes. The clonotype comes from a boy under two years old with a congenital heart defect. This CDR3 is CASRRGKYEQFF. CDR3 coding DNA: TGTGCCAGTCGCAGGGGGAAGTATGAGCAGTTCTTC.